The 19 T cell receptor beta chains below come from one sample, sequenced in a study of blood T cell repertoires in COVID-19. Sequenced by immunoSEQ multiplex PCR; TCRdb stores in-frame clones only, minus some. The table has roughly 180,000 clones, under 85% seen once. The sequencing sample was made of peripheral blood. The origin of the receptors is a human donor in a cohort sampled during active COVID-19.

This clone appeared once. This rearrangement joins TRBV6-5 to TRBJ2-7; perhaps TRBD1 as D (6 bases). This CDR3 has 16 residues. Germline lookup yields CDR1 MNHEY and CDR2 SVGAGI. V was cut by 0 bases and J by 0 bases, with 12 bases left in between. Written as DNA, the CDR3 is TGTGCCAGCAGTTACTCGGGACACTCAAGCTCCTACGAGCAGTACTTC. Translation gives CASSYSGHSSSYEQYF.

The chain uses TRBV18 and TRBJ2-7; D is possibly TRBD1 (6 bases). CDR3 length: 17 amino acids. Germline-derived CDR1 and CDR2 are KGHSH and LQKENI. Trimming left V 2 bases short and J 3 bases short, with 20 bases between. In nucleotides, the CDR3 is TGTGCCAGCTCACCAATGGGGGCACCCCGAAGACTCTACGAGCAGTACTTC. It encodes CASSPMGAPRRLYEQYF.

The chain uses TRBV7-9 and TRBJ1-2; 10 bases match TRBD1. V lost 4 bases to trimming and J lost 8 bases; unmatched junction nucleotides: 13. This CDR3 spans 16 amino acids. Germline values: CDR1 SEHNR, CDR2 FQNEAQ (reference sequence). In DNA form, the CDR3 reads TGTGCCAGCAGCTCGGGCTTGAGACAGGGGGCGTTCGGCTACACCTTC. It yields the protein CASSSGLRQGAFGYTF.

This chain connects TRBV2 to TRBJ1-1, with a tentative D call TRBD1 (6 bases). CDR1 is SNHLY and CDR2 is FYNNEI in the germline V gene. V was clipped by 7 bases and J by 1 base, with 19 bases between them. The CDR3 runs to 16 residues. The CDR3 region has the DNA TGTGCCAGCACATACAGGGTCTACCTGGGGAACACTGAAGCTTTCTTT. Translation: CASTYRVYLGNTEAFF.

The chain links TRBV5-1 to TRBJ2-7, with 15 bases matching TRBD2. CDR1 and CDR2 from the germline V gene are SGHRS and YFSETQ. The CDR3 contains 17 residues. V dropped 3 bases and J dropped 2; count of bases not matched to a gene: 6. CDR3 in DNA: TGCGCCAGCAGCTGGGGACTAGCGGGGGGACAACCCTACGAGCAGTACTTC. Translation gives CASSWGLAGGQPYEQYF.

The CDR3 bases are TGTGCCAGCAGCGCAGCGGCGGGGGGTGTGGATGAGCAGTTCTTC. It encodes CASSAAAGGVDEQFF. The genes are TRBV7-3 and TRBJ2-1; 8 nucleotides align to TRBD2. This CDR3 has 15 residues. J was trimmed by 8 bases and V by 5 bases; bases with no gene match: 11. Germline V gene sequence: CDR1 SGHTA, CDR2 FQGTGA.

J is TRBJ1-2 and V is TRBV19, with 9 bases fitting TRBD1. J was trimmed by 8 bases and V by 6 bases; bases with no gene match: 10. CDR1 LNHDA and CDR2 SQIVND come from the germline V gene (reference sequence). The CDR3 loop spans 14 amino acids. CDR3 amino acids: CASRKTQGARGYTF. The CDR3 region has the DNA TGTGCCAGTAGGAAGACACAGGGGGCGCGGGGCTACACCTTC.

V and J are TRBV6-5 and TRBJ1-2; D is uncertain. Germline V gene lookup returns CDR1 MNHEY and CDR2 SVGAGI. V dropped 5 bases and J dropped 1 base, with 11 bases sitting between them. The CDR3 extends over 14 amino acids. The CDR3 sequence is CASSPRGLNYGYTF. The DNA of the CDR3 is TGTGCCAGCAGTCCCCGTGGGCTTAACTATGGCTACACCTTC.

The rearrangement links TRBV10-3 to TRBJ2-3; perhaps TRBD1 as D (6 bases). CDR3 length: 14 amino acids. The germline gives CDR1 ENHRY, CDR2 SYGVKD. V lost 10 bases and J 3 bases, leaving 17 bases between the germline ends. The CDR3 is CATETRTETDTQYF. For the CDR3, the DNA is TGTGCCACGGAAACACGGACAGAGACAGATACGCAGTATTTT.

The chain is built from TRBV2 and TRBJ2-7; D is ambiguous. The germline CDR1 and CDR2 sequences are SNHLY and FYNNEI. The germline V and J ends were trimmed by 5 bases and 5 bases, with 10 bases remaining between them. CDR3 size: 12 residues. Written as DNA, the CDR3 is TGTGCCAGCAGTTTGGGCAGGCACGAGCAGTACTTC. This encodes CASSLGRHEQYF. The complete variable domain, with remaining parts taken from reference TRBV2 and TRBJ2-7, reads EPEVTQTPSHQVTQMGQEVILRCVPISNHLYFYWYRQILGQKVEFLVSFYNNEISEKSEIFDDQFSVERPDGSNFTLKIRSTKLEDSAMYFCASSLGRHEQYFGPGTRLTVT.

The chain uses TRBV19 and TRBJ1-5; D remains ambiguous. Trimming removed 1 base at V and 4 bases at J, with 11 bases between. CDR3 length: 15 amino acids. CDR1 is LNHDA and CDR2 is SQIVND in the germline V gene (reference sequence). The CDR3 loop reads CASSIGTSSNQPQHF. The CDR3 DNA sequence: TGTGCCAGTAGTATAGGCACAAGTTCAAATCAGCCCCAGCATTTT.

This clone was counted a single time. The chain is built from TRBV2 and TRBJ2-7; the match to TRBD1 covers 9 bases. CDR1 is SNHLY and CDR2 is FYNNEI in the germline V gene. The CDR3 has 16 amino acids. V lost 7 bases, J lost 1 base, and 11 bases stayed unmatched. The CDR3 here is CASTSYRGLVSYEQYF. Written as DNA, the CDR3 is TGTGCCAGCACGTCTTACAGGGGGCTTGTATCCTACGAGCAGTACTTC.

This chain uses TRBV13 with TRBJ2-7; no reliable D call. CDR3 length equals 12 residues. Germline V gives CDR1 PRHDT, CDR2 FYEKMQ (reference sequence). Trimming left V 2 bases short and J 6 bases short, with 8 bases between. CDR3 DNA: TGTGCCAGCAGCTTATTGACACGCGAGCAGTACTTC. Its protein is CASSLLTREQYF.

The chain has TRBV6-1 and TRBJ1-1; D gene ambiguous. The CDR3 covers 13 residues. V gave up 3 bases and J gave up 5 bases, with 10 bases separating them. CDR1 is MNHNS, CDR2 SASEGT, per germline. The CDR3 loop is CASSDSSTTEAFF. DNA for the CDR3: TGTGCCAGCAGTGATTCATCGACTACTGAAGCTTTCTTT.

This rearrangement joins TRBV19 to TRBJ1-1; 9 nucleotides match TRBD1. Germline V CDR1 and CDR2: LNHDA, SQIVND (reference sequence). V was pared by 3 bases and J by 0 bases, with 2 bases of the junction left unmatched. The CDR3 loop spans 15 amino acids. The CDR3 DNA reads TGTGCCAGTAGTATTTACAGGGGGCTGAACACTGAAGCTTTCTTT. Its protein is CASSIYRGLNTEAFF.

This rearrangement joins TRBV5-1 to TRBJ2-7; the match to TRBD1 covers 9 bases. Germline CDR1 SGHRS, CDR2 YFSETQ. V lost 2 bases, J lost 2 bases, and 11 bases stayed unmatched. This CDR3 comprises 17 residues. The CDR3 loop is CASSFSGTGTLTYEQYF. The CDR3 DNA reads as TGCGCCAGCAGCTTCTCTGGGACAGGGACCCTGACCTACGAGCAGTACTTC.

This chain connects TRBV7-9 to TRBJ1-1, with D possibly being TRBD1 (5 bases). CDR1 is SEHNR, CDR2 FQNEAQ, per germline (reference sequence). Trimming took 5 bases from V and 2 from J, leaving 15 bases between them. This CDR3 region has 15 residues. The CDR3 sequence: CASSPLGGANTEAFF. In nucleotides, the CDR3 is TGTGCCAGCAGCCCCCTCGGCGGGGCCAACACTGAAGCTTTCTTT.

This clone was seen once. V is TRBV6-2 or TRBV6-3 and J is TRBJ2-5, with 7 bases identical to TRBD2. Germline lookup yields CDR1 MNHEY and CDR2 SVGEGT. The CDR3 consists of 17 residues. V was pared by 0 bases and J by 5 bases, with 12 bases of the junction left unmatched. CDR3 in DNA: TGTGCCAGCAGTTACTCATCTTTCGCGGGGAGGGCGGAGACCCAGTACTTC. The encoded protein is CASSYSSFAGRAETQYF.

The rearrangement uses TRBV4-2 and TRBJ1-5, with D maybe TRBD1 (6 bases). CDR3 size: 16 residues. Looked up from germline, CDR1 is LGHNA and CDR2 is YNFKEQ. V was pared by 0 bases and J by 2 bases, with 11 bases between. The CDR3 DNA reads TGTGCCAGCAGCCAAGAAGTAGGGGGAGGCAATCAGCCCCAGCATTTT. It encodes CASSQEVGGGNQPQHF.